This TCR beta chain is from a study of blood T cell repertoires in COVID-19. Looked up from germline, CDR1 is LGHDT and CDR2 is YNNKEL (reference sequence). This CDR3 comprises 14 residues. Trimming stripped 1 base from V and 6 bases from J, with 7 bases between. Original processing notes: Nucleated cell number was recorded as an estimate derived from reference gene primer amplification. TCRdb's copy holds only in-frame clones and misses some; the assay was immunoSEQ multiplex PCR. The V and J calls and clone size are taken from that table; D and trimming were inferred from the DNA. The top ten hold approximately 6.6% of the sample, which has 230,000 or so clones, approximately 85% seen once. In assigning cohorts, the study relied on participant-reported clinical history. The sample holds one count of this clone.

The sample consisted of PBMCs or T cells enriched from blood (not recorded which). This sequence originates from a woman aged 50 to 65 who had been exposed to COVID-19. The J gene is TRBJ1-6, the V gene TRBV3-1 (or the pseudogene TRBV3-2); no clear D gene. This CDR3 reads CASSQAVRNSPLHF. The CDR3 DNA is TGTGCCAGCAGCCAAGCTGTGCGTAATTCACCCCTCCACTTT.